This entry features one T cell receptor (beta chain) sequence. In this sample, this clonotype turned up many times. Its antigen specificity is not known. No quality values exist for individual bases; no much larger clone is one base distant. The method was PCR. Sequencing took place on an Illumina HiSeq 2500. TCR libraries were prepared with molecular barcoding, using unique molecular identifiers to normalize TCRbeta repertoire quantification. The public reads were reprocessed in TCRdb via fastp at Q25 and MiXCR, keeping in-frame beta chains. Each CDR3 protein appears once, grouped with its most common genes and DNA. The sample table contains roughly 300,000 distinct CDR3 sequences; only one count was recorded for 11% of them. Together, the top ten hold about a quarter of the sample. This specimen's treatment or condition label, interpreted: allogeneic hematopoietic cell transplantation with graft depleted of TCRalphabeta T cells and CD19 B cells. TCRalphabeta/CD19-depleted allogeneic hematopoietic cell grafts were given to the transplant recipients, all of whom were children.

The data are from a study of T-cell reconstitution after alpha-beta-depleted transplantation in children (dated by TCRdb to 2016 to 2017). For context, the study as a whole: Using TCR repertoire profiling, the study quantitatively followed how T-cell immune reconstitution unfolded in children after TCRalphabeta/CD19-depleted allogeneic hematopoietic cell transplantation. Broad study findings and their caveats: Over subsequent months, a decline in hyperexpanded clone frequencies was noted, and after one year, T-cell counts and TCRbeta diversity were mostly ascribed to newly produced T cells. The high TCRbeta diversity at day 60 in some patients was ascribed to recipient T cells and intrathymic progenitors that had survived conditioning. The apparently early alphabetaT-cell count recovery about two months after transplant was reportedly dependent on only several hundred rapidly expanded clones derived from non-depleted graft cells.

V is clipped by 3 bases and J by 0 bases, and the sequence between their germline boundaries is 12 bases long. CDR3 length: 15 amino acids, cysteine to phenylalanine. The CDR3 DNA has 45 bases and is translated from base 1. The germline V gene encodes CDR1 DFQATT and CDR2 SNEGSKA (reference sequence). This sequence originates from a male patient between 2 and 15 years old who had a stem cell transplant for chronic granulomatous disease, so the T cells may come from the graft donor. The rearranged chain carries TRBV20-1 and TRBJ1-5; a confident D gene designation cannot be given. The sample consisted of peripheral blood, taken 180 days after TCRalphabeta/CD19-depleted stem cell transplant. At the DNA level, the sequence is TGCAGTGCTAGTATGGGGATATATAGCAATCAGCCCCAGCATTTT. This gives the protein CSASMGIYSNQPQHF.